Listed here are 28 T cell receptor beta chains from one sample, sequenced in a study of T cells in localized non-small cell lung cancer. Clones were read by immunoSEQ multiplex PCR, and TCRdb kept only the in-frame ones, dropping some. The sample shows tens of thousands of clones, 80% to 90% of them seen only once. The material was peripheral blood, obtained before any cancer treatment. The receptor set was obtained from a man aged 40 to 69 with stage I squamous cell lung carcinoma.

The chain uses TRBV4-3 and TRBJ2-3; the match to TRBD2 covers 8 bases. Losses at the gene ends were 2 bases for V and 1 base for J; bases not matched to a gene: 2. Germline CDR1 LGHNA, CDR2 YSLEER. CDR3 length equals 15 residues. Here the CDR3 reads CASSQTSGGTDTQYF. Here the CDR3 DNA reads TGCGCCAGCAGCCAAACTAGCGGAGGCACAGATACGCAGTATTTT.

This chain uses TRBV6-6 with TRBJ2-5; 9 positions match TRBD2. V was pared by 6 bases and J by 7 bases, with 9 bases of the junction left unmatched. This CDR3 spans 14 amino acids. Germline V lookup: CDR1 MNHNY, CDR2 SVGAGI (reference sequence). CDR3 in amino acids: CASSRIAGVGTQYF. CDR3 DNA: TGTGCCAGCAGCCGGATAGCGGGAGTGGGGACCCAGTACTTC.

J is TRBJ2-7 and V is TRBV5-1; TRBD2 matches 10 bases. The CDR3 totals 16 residues. CDR1 is SGHRS, CDR2 YFSETQ, per germline. With V trimmed by 0 bases and J by 5 bases, 8 bases remained unmatched. CDR3 loop: CASSLATVAGGNEQYF. The CDR3, as DNA: TGCGCCAGCAGCTTGGCCACGGTAGCGGGAGGTAACGAGCAGTACTTC.

The J gene is TRBJ2-7, the V gene TRBV11-2, with D possibly TRBD2 on 6 matching bases. With 1 base removed from V and 1 base from J, the gap between germline ends came to 11 bases. Germline-derived CDR1 and CDR2 are SGHAT and FQNNGV. The CDR3 has 15 amino acids. Written as DNA, the CDR3 is TGTGCCAGCAGCTTAGTTCTCGCGGGGTCCTACGAGCAGTACTTC. Encoded protein: CASSLVLAGSYEQYF. Together with reference TRBV11-2 and TRBJ2-7, the CDR3 gives the full variable domain: EAGVAQSPRYKIIEKRQSVAFWCNPISGHATLYWYQQILGQGPKLLIQFQNNGVVDDSQLPKDRFSAERLKGVDSTLKIQPAKLEDSAVYLCASSLVLAGSYEQYFGPGTRLTVT.

The rearrangement uses TRBV21-1 and TRBJ2-7. TRBV21-1 is given as a pseudogene. CDR3 length equals 11 residues. The CDR3 DNA is TGTGCCAGCAGCAAACCCTACGAGCAGTACTTC. It is translated as CASSKPYEQYF.

The chain couples TRBV9 to TRBJ2-3; D is unresolved. The ends were cut back, 5 bases at V and 4 bases at J, with 5 bases in the middle. This CDR3 has 11 amino acids. Germline V gene lookup returns CDR1 SGDLS and CDR2 YYNGEE. The CDR3 bases are TGTGCCAGCAGTTTGTCAGATACGCAGTATTTT. This encodes CASSLSDTQYF.

The count of this clone is one. The chain recombines TRBV5-1 with TRBJ1-1; D uncertain. The length of the CDR3 is 14 residues. V lost 2 bases and J 2 bases, leaving 10 bases between the germline ends. The V gene's germline CDR1 is SGHRS and CDR2 YFSETQ. CDR3 bases: TGCGCCAGCAGCTTTACCAGCGGTAACACTGAAGCTTTCTTT. Protein sequence: CASSFTSGNTEAFF.

The chain is built from TRBV18 and TRBJ1-4; D not resolved. This CDR3 region has 15 residues. CDR1 is KGHSH, CDR2 LQKENI, per germline. V gave up 2 bases and J gave up 3 bases, with 10 bases separating them. Here the CDR3 reads CASSPSGWANEKLFF. The CDR3 DNA reads TGTGCCAGCTCACCATCCGGGTGGGCTAATGAAAAACTGTTTTTT. Variable domain in full (rest from reference TRBV18 and TRBJ1-4): NAGVMQNPRHLVRRRGQEARLRCSPMKGHSHVYWYRQLPEEGLKFMVYLQKENIIDESGMPKERFSAEFPKEGPSILRIQQVVRGDSAAYFCASSPSGWANEKLFFGSGTQLSVL.

This chain joins TRBV28 and TRBJ2-3; no firm D call. Per germline, CDR1 MDHEN and CDR2 SYDVKM. The CDR3 runs 10 residues. V was pared by 6 bases and J by 2 bases, with 0 bases between. CDR3 in amino acids: CASSTDTQYF. The CDR3 bases are TGTGCCAGCAGCACAGATACGCAGTATTTT.

V gene TRBV9 combines with J gene TRBJ2-1; maybe TRBD2 (5 bases). Germline values: CDR1 SGDLS, CDR2 YYNGEE. CDR3 length: 15 residues. V lost 3 bases and J lost 7, with 17 bases in between. CDR3 sequence (DNA): TGTGCCAGCAGCGCTAGTGGGAGACCGAATAATGAGCAGTTCTTC. This sequence encodes CASSASGRPNNEQFF.

The chain employs TRBV27 and TRBJ2-1; 7 bases fit TRBD2. Germline V gives CDR1 MNHEY, CDR2 SMNVEV (reference sequence). V lost 3 bases, J lost 4 bases, and 3 bases stayed unmatched. CDR3 length: 14 residues. This CDR3 reads CASSFEGGYNEQFF. CDR3 nucleotide sequence: TGTGCCAGCAGTTTCGAGGGAGGGTACAATGAGCAGTTCTTC.

The chain links TRBV11-3 to TRBJ1-1, with D perhaps TRBD1 (5 bases). The CDR3 spans 15 residues. Germline CDR1 SGHNT, CDR2 YENEEA. The V end was cut by 1 base, the J end by 1 base, with 10 bases between. Written as DNA, the CDR3 is TGTGCCAGCAGCTTAGGGGTCAGGGCGAACACTGAAGCTTTCTTT. Protein: CASSLGVRANTEAFF. The full variable domain, in which reference TRBV11-3 and TRBJ1-1 provide the parts outside the CDR3, is EAGVVQSPRYKIIEKKQPVAFWCNPISGHNTLYWYLQNLGQGPELLIRYENEEAVDDSQLPKDRFSAERLKGVDSTLKIQPAELGDSAVYLCASSLGVRANTEAFFGQGTRLTVV.

The genes are TRBV27 and TRBJ2-3; 8 bases are a match to TRBD1. V was clipped by 0 bases and J by 15 bases; unmatched bases: 14. This CDR3 has 15 amino acids. The germline V gene has CDR1 MNHEY and CDR2 SMNVEV (reference sequence). The CDR3: CASSLSTGATGRQYF. The CDR3 nucleotides read TGTGCCAGCAGTTTATCGACAGGGGCGACAGGAAGGCAATATTTT.

This clone was seen a single time. V is TRBV7-8 and J is TRBJ2-3; D is uncertain. V was shortened by 4 bases and J by 0 bases, with 2 bases between the two germline ends. Germline values: CDR1 SGHVS, CDR2 FQNEAQ. This CDR3 comprises 12 residues. The CDR3 DNA reads as TGTGCCAGCAGCTCTAGCACAGATACGCAGTATTTT. It specifies CASSSSTDTQYF.

V and J are TRBV27 and TRBJ2-5; possibly TRBD1 for D (6 bases). The CDR3 is 14 residues long. Between the trimmed V and J ends, which lost 1 base and 5 bases, there was a span of 11 bases. Germline values: CDR1 MNHEY, CDR2 SMNVEV (reference sequence). The chain's CDR3 is CASSLWAGDETQYF. The CDR3 DNA sequence: TGTGCCAGCAGTTTATGGGCAGGGGACGAGACCCAGTACTTC.

The genes are TRBV28 and TRBJ1-1; D gene uncertain. With 7 bases removed from V and 10 bases from J, the gap between germline ends came to 16 bases. The germline gives CDR1 MDHEN, CDR2 SYDVKM. CDR3 length: 12 amino acids. The CDR3 DNA reads TGTGCCAGCACCGGACCGCGGTGGGGAGCTTTCTTT. The encoded protein is CASTGPRWGAFF.

The chain recombines TRBV10-3 with TRBJ1-2; perhaps TRBD1 as D (5 bases). This CDR3 has 15 amino acids. Germline CDR1 is ENHRY and CDR2 is SYGVKD. Deletions cut 4 bases from V and 5 bases from J, with 17 bases between. The CDR3 protein is CAISGDGAPGYGYTF. The CDR3 DNA reads TGTGCCATCAGTGGCGACGGGGCGCCGGGGTATGGCTACACCTTC.

This sequence joins TRBV25-1 and TRBJ2-6; TRBD1 matches at 8 bases. Germline V gene data show CDR1 as MGHDK and CDR2 as SYGVNS. CDR3 length: 16 residues. After removal of 4 bases from V and 2 bases from J, the junction contained 4 bases not matched to a gene. CDR3: CASSARTGPGANVLTF. The CDR3, as DNA: TGTGCCAGCAGTGCCAGGACAGGGCCTGGGGCCAACGTCCTGACTTTC.

This sequence joins TRBV7-2 and TRBJ2-7; D gene unclear. The CDR3 spans 14 residues. The V end was cut by 1 base, the J end by 1 base, with 8 bases between. Germline loops: CDR1 SGHTA, CDR2 FQGNSA. CDR3 sequence (DNA): TGTGCCAGCAGCTTAGAGTCCGTATCCTACGAGCAGTACTTC. Protein product: CASSLESVSYEQYF.

This clone appeared a single time. This chain joins TRBV28 and TRBJ1-4; perhaps TRBD1 as D (5 bases). Per germline, CDR1 MDHEN and CDR2 SYDVKM. This CDR3 is 15 amino acids long. Deletions cut 5 bases from V and 7 bases from J, with 17 bases between. Here the CDR3 DNA reads TGTGCCAGCAGTATCCCGGGGGGGGGAAGTGAAAAACTGTTTTTT. This encodes CASSIPGGGSEKLFF.

The count of this clone is one. The chain joins TRBV28 to TRBJ2-2; 8 positions match TRBD2. The CDR3 has 16 residues. Looked up from germline, CDR1 is MDHEN and CDR2 is SYDVKM. Trimming took 3 bases from V and 1 from J; bases not matched to a gene: 4. CDR3 DNA: TGTGCCAGCAGTTTTTCACTAGCGGTGAACACCGGGGAGCTGTTTTTT. Translated: CASSFSLAVNTGELFF.

V usage is TRBV10-3 and J usage is TRBJ1-1; maybe TRBD1 (6 bases). The germline V gene has CDR1 ENHRY and CDR2 SYGVKD. Trimming stripped 0 bases from V and 5 bases from J, with 13 bases between. This CDR3 has 15 amino acids. The CDR3 DNA reads TGTGCCATCAGTGAGTCCGAAGGGGGACGAACTGAAGCTTTCTTT. Its translation: CAISESEGGRTEAFF.

The table lists this clone with a few counts. This rearrangement joins TRBV7-3 to TRBJ2-1; 8 nucleotides agree with TRBD2. V was pared by 1 base and J by 6 bases, with 8 bases of the junction left unmatched. There are 16 residues in the CDR3. Looked up from germline, CDR1 is SGHTA and CDR2 is FQGTGA. This CDR3 reads CASSLIASGGPNEQFF. For the CDR3, the DNA is TGTGCCAGCAGCTTAATCGCGTCGGGAGGGCCCAATGAGCAGTTCTTC. Based on the CDR3 plus reference TRBV7-3 and TRBJ2-1, the full variable domain is GAGVSQTPSNKVTEKGKYVELRCDPISGHTALYWYRQSLGQGPEFLIYFQGTGAADDSGLPNDRFFAVRPEGSVSTLKIQRTERGDSAVYLCASSLIASGGPNEQFFGPGTRLTVL.

V gene TRBV5-4 combines with J gene TRBJ2-1; no reliable D call. This CDR3 is 11 amino acids long. The V and J ends lost 4 bases and 3 bases respectively, with 2 bases between them. The germline CDR1 and CDR2 sequences are SGHNT and YYREEE (reference sequence). The CDR3 protein is CASSNYNEQFF. Here the CDR3 DNA reads TGTGCCAGCAGCAACTACAATGAGCAGTTCTTC.

The chain is built from TRBV6-5 and TRBJ1-4, with D perhaps TRBD1 (5 bases). With 10 bases removed from V and 10 bases from J, the gap between germline ends came to 10 bases. The CDR3 consists of 10 residues. Germline CDR1 is MNHEY and CDR2 is SVGAGI. The CDR3 sequence: CATPGGKLFF. The CDR3 DNA reads as TGTGCCACACCTGGGGGAAAACTGTTTTTT.

This rearrangement joins TRBV7-2 to TRBJ1-1; D remains unclear. The germline V gene encodes CDR1 SGHTA and CDR2 FQGNSA. There are 14 residues in the CDR3. Deletions cut 5 bases from V and 2 bases from J, with 12 bases between. The chain's CDR3 is CASSPQAHNTEAFF. The CDR3 nucleotides read TGTGCCAGCAGCCCGCAGGCCCATAACACTGAAGCTTTCTTT.

V gene TRBV19 combines with J gene TRBJ2-3; 8 bases align to TRBD1. The CDR3 loop spans 15 amino acids. CDR1 is LNHDA, CDR2 SQIVND, per germline (reference sequence). J was trimmed by 2 bases and V by 5 bases; bases with no gene match: 6. The CDR3 coding sequence is TGTGCCAGTAGTCCCGGGACAGGAGCCACAGATACGCAGTATTTT. Protein: CASSPGTGATDTQYF.

About this clone itself: The junction differs from germline at one of its ends, possibly a read error. The V gene is TRBV27, the J gene TRBJ2-1; D tentatively reads TRBD1 or TRBD2 (5 bases each). Germline V gene data show CDR1 as MNHEY and CDR2 as SMNVEV (reference sequence). The CDR3 runs to 15 residues. CDR3 DNA sequence: TGTGCCAGCGGTTGGGGGACGGGGTCTTACAATGGGCAGTTCTTC. Protein product: CASGWGTGSYNGQFF.